These 11 T cell receptor beta chains were sequenced from one sample in a study of cytomegalovirus exposure and HLA in healthy donors. Both 60 Vbeta primers and 13 Jbeta primers went into the PCR. Only in-frame clones appear in the TCRdb table, and some are missing; sequencing was by immunoSEQ multiplex PCR. The sample lists 90,000 to 130,000 clones, 73% seen once, with roughly 0.82% in the top ten. Sequencing was done on a sample of PBMCs. All receptors come from a young woman in good health and CMV-seronegative.

This sequence joins TRBV7-9 and TRBJ1-2; D possibly corresponds to TRBD1 (5 bases). The CDR3 is 15 residues long. Trimming left V 0 bases short and J 0 bases short, with 8 bases between. Per the germline V gene, CDR1 is SEHNR and CDR2 is FQNEAQ (reference sequence). CDR3 loop: CASSLAQGPNYGYTF. The DNA of the CDR3 is TGTGCCAGCAGCTTAGCCCAGGGCCCTAACTATGGCTACACCTTC. The complete variable domain, with remaining parts taken from reference TRBV7-9 and TRBJ1-2, reads DTGVSQNPRHKITKRGQNVTFRCDPISEHNRLYWYRQTLGQGPEFLTYFQNEAQLEKSRLLSDRFSAERPKGSFSTLEIQRTEQGDSAMYLCASSLAQGPNYGYTFGSGTRLTVV.

The chain employs TRBV7-9 and TRBJ1-1; D not resolved. CDR1 is SEHNR, CDR2 FQNEAQ, per germline (reference sequence). The CDR3 runs to 14 residues. Trimming cost V 1 base and J 1 base, with 7 bases left between them. In DNA, the CDR3 is TGTGCCAGCAGCTTAGGAGCAGGGAACACTGAAGCTTTCTTT. This encodes CASSLGAGNTEAFF.

V and J are TRBV10-3 and TRBJ1-5, with TRBD1 matching 7 bases. This CDR3 contains 14 residues. Germline V lookup: CDR1 ENHRY, CDR2 SYGVKD. Unmatched junction bases numbered 3, after V lost 4 bases and J lost 3 bases. The CDR3 is CAISGQGDNQPQHF. CDR3 sequence (DNA): TGTGCCATCAGTGGGCAGGGGGACAATCAGCCCCAGCATTTT.

V gene TRBV30 combines with J gene TRBJ2-1; 8 bases are shared with TRBD1. CDR3 size: 14 residues. Trimming at V came to 1 base and at J to 7 bases, leaving 6 bases not matched to a gene. From germline, CDR1 is GTSNPN and CDR2 SVGIG (reference sequence). CDR3 DNA sequence: TGTGCCTGGAGTGGGAGACAGGGGTTGAATGAGCAGTTCTTC. Its translation: CAWSGRQGLNEQFF. The entire variable domain, with the rest obtained from reference TRBV30 and TRBJ2-1, is as follows: SQTIHQWPATLVQPVGSPLSLECTVEGTSNPNLYWYRQAAGRGLQLLFYSVGIGQISSEVPQNLSASRPQDRQFILSSKKLLLSDSGFYLCAWSGRQGLNEQFFGPGTRLTVL.

The gene calls are TRBV9 and TRBJ1-1; D may be TRBD1 (5 bases). The CDR3 runs to 14 residues. Trimming stripped 4 bases from V and 1 base from J, with 11 bases between. Germline CDR1 reads SGDLS; CDR2 reads YYNGEE. As DNA, the CDR3 is TGTGCCAGCAGCCTTAGCGGGACGAACACTGAAGCTTTCTTT. Translation: CASSLSGTNTEAFF.

In its sample, this clone was seen a few times. The V gene is TRBV6-5, the J gene TRBJ1-3; D is undetermined. The V end lost 0 bases, the J end lost 0 bases, and 9 bases lay between the germline ends. The germline gives CDR1 MNHEY, CDR2 SVGAGI. This CDR3 region has 16 residues. The CDR3 is CASSYSRTYSGNTIYF. The CDR3 DNA follows: TGTGCCAGCAGTTACTCCCGAACTTACTCTGGAAACACCATATATTTT.

V usage is TRBV29-1 and J usage is TRBJ2-7; 7 bases line up with TRBD2. Germline CDR1 and CDR2: SQVTM and ANQGSEA. The CDR3 contains 16 residues. With V trimmed by 4 bases and J by 4 bases, 16 bases remained unmatched. The CDR3 nucleotides read TGCAGCGTTGTTGGAGGGGAGGGAAATCTATTTTACGAGCAGTACTTC. It is translated as CSVVGGEGNLFYEQYF.

This chain connects TRBV7-9 to TRBJ1-1; D is undetermined. V shed 6 bases and J shed 1 base, with 12 bases lying between them. CDR1 and CDR2 (germline): SEHNR, FQNEAQ (reference sequence). There are 14 residues in the CDR3. In nucleotides, the CDR3 is TGTGCCAGCAGGAAGGAAGCGGAGAACACTGAAGCTTTCTTT. It is translated as CASRKEAENTEAFF.

V and J are TRBV5-1 and TRBJ2-7; 10 bases line up with TRBD2. The J segment lost 5 bases and the V segment lost 0 bases, leaving 8 bases of the junction unmatched. Germline lookup yields CDR1 SGHRS and CDR2 YFSETQ. The CDR3 extends over 16 amino acids. The CDR3 DNA sequence: TGCGCCAGCAGCTTGGCCCTAGCGGGAGCGAGCGACGAGCAGTACTTC. It encodes CASSLALAGASDEQYF.

The J gene is TRBJ1-5, the V gene TRBV28; possibly TRBD1 for D (6 bases). The CDR3 spans 14 residues. Trimming took 3 bases from V and 5 from J, leaving 11 bases between them. The germline V gene has CDR1 MDHEN and CDR2 SYDVKM. The CDR3 DNA reads TGTGCCAGCAGTTTCCGGGGGGGCTATCAGCCCCAGCATTTT. Its protein product is CASSFRGGYQPQHF.

The rearrangement links TRBV29-1 to TRBJ2-2, with 9 bases that match TRBD1. The germline V gene has CDR1 SQVTM and CDR2 ANQGSEA. The V segment lost 7 bases and the J segment 8 bases; nucleotides outside the gene matches: 5. The CDR3 has 12 residues. The CDR3 reads CSAQQGAGELFF. In nucleotides, the CDR3 is TGCAGCGCCCAACAGGGGGCTGGGGAGCTGTTTTTT.